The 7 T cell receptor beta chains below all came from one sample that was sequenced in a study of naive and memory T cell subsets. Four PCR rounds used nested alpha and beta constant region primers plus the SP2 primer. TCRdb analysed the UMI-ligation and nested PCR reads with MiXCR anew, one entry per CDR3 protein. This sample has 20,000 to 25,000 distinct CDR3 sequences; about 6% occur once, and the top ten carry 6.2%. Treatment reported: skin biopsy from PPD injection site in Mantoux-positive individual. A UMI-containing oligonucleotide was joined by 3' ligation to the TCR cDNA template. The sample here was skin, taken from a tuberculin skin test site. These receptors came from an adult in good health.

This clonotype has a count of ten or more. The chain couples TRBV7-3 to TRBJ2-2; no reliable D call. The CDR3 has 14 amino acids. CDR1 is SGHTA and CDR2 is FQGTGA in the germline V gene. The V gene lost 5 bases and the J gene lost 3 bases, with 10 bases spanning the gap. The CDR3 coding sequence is TGTGCCAGCAGCCGGGCTGGTGACACCGGGGAGCTGTTTTTT. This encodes CASSRAGDTGELFF.

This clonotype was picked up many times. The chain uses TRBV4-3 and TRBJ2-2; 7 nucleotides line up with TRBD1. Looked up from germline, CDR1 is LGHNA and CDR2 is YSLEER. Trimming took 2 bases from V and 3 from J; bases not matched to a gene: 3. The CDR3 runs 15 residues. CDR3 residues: CASSQTGAYTGELFF. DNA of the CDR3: TGCGCCAGCAGCCAAACAGGGGCCTACACCGGGGAGCTGTTTTTT.

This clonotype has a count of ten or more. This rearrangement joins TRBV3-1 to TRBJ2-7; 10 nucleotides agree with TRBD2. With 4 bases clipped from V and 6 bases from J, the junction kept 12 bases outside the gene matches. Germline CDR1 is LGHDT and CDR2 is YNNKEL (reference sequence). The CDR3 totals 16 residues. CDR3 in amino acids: CASSRRAGGPQFEQYF. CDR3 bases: TGTGCCAGCAGCCGTCGAGCGGGAGGGCCGCAGTTCGAGCAGTACTTC.

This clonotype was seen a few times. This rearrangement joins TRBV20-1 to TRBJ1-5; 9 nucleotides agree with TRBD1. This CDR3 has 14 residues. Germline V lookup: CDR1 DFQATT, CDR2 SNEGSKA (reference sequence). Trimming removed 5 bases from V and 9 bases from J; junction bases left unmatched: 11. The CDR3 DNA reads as TGCAGTGCTTCGGACAGGGGCGCCAAGCGGCCCCAGCATTTT. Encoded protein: CSASDRGAKRPQHF.

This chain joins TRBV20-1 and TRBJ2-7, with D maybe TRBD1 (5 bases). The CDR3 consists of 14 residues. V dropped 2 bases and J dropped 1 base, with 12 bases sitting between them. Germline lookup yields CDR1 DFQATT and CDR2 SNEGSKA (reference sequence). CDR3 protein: CSARPGHWSYEQYF. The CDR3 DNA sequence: TGCAGTGCTAGACCCGGACATTGGTCCTACGAGCAGTACTTC.

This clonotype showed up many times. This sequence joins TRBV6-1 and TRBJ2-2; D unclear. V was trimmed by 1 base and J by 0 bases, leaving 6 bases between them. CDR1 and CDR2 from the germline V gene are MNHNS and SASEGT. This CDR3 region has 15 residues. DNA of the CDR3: TGTGCCAGCAGTGAAGACAGCTCGAACACCGGGGAGCTGTTTTTT. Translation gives CASSEDSSNTGELFF.

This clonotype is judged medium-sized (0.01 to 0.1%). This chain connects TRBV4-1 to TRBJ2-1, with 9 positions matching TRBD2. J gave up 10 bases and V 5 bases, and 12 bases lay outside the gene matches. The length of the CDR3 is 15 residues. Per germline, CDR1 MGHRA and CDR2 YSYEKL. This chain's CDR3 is CASSGGGAGGQEQFF. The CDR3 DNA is TGCGCCAGCAGCGGAGGAGGAGCGGGAGGCCAAGAGCAGTTCTTC.